This TCR beta chain stems from a study of regulatory T cells in long-lasting Graves disease. Background on the study: New Graves' disease cases had less than 3 months of antithyroid drugs.

Findings and limits, study-wide: With persistent disease, TRBV28, TRBJ1-2 and TRBJ2-5 were the favored segments. Accuracy may have been reduced by the small sample size. Relative to newly diagnosed Graves' patients, persistent ones had lower TCR diversity.

This clonotype was seen ten or more times. No antigen is known for it. TCR beta libraries were built with iRepertoire HTBI primers and Arm-PCR of CDR3 regions. From the multiplex PCR reads, TCRdb called clonotypes with MiXCR, one entry per CDR3 protein. The sample records approximately 310,000 distinct CDR3 sequences, 15% to 20% being singletons. Noted time point: newly diagnosed GD, antithyroid drugs for less than 3 months. RNA extracted from PBMCs served as the sequencing template. Germline loops: CDR1 MNHEY, CDR2 SVGAGI. The length of the CDR3 is 14 residues. Deletions cut 2 bases from V and 3 bases from J, with 11 bases between.

The sequence came from a female donor with Graves disease. V is TRBV6-5 and J is TRBJ2-7, with D possibly matching TRBD2 (5 bases). The sequenced sample was peripheral blood mononuclear cells (PBMCs), obtained at new diagnosis, from a patient treated with antithyroid drugs. CDR3 bases: TGTGCCAGCAGTTACCACGGGAAGAGCTACGAGCAGTACTTC. Translating gives CASSYHGKSYEQYF.